The 17 T cell receptor beta chains below all came from one sample that was sequenced in a study of response to subunit inactivated influenza vaccine. MiXCR, applied by TCRdb to the RT-PCR reads, yields one record per CDR3 protein. Here the sample spans hundreds of thousands of distinct CDR3 sequences, approximately 7.6% being singletons. The material sequenced was PBMCs from blood, taken approximately 25 months after vaccination. The source of these receptors is a man between 50 and 69 years old who received an inactivated influenza vaccine.

The V and J genes are TRBV4-1 and TRBJ2-3, with D perhaps TRBD2 (5 bases). The CDR3 totals 19 residues. Germline assignment: CDR1 MGHRA and CDR2 YSYEKL. The V and J ends lost 0 bases and 1 base respectively, with 20 bases between them. CDR3 nucleotides: TGCGCCAGCAGCCAAGAAGCCGTCGGACCTCGGGGTGGCACAGATACGCAGTATTTT. This codes for CASSQEAVGPRGGTDTQYF.

This clonotype was observed a handful of times. The chain has TRBV7-2 and TRBJ2-7; 8 nucleotides match TRBD1. V dropped 5 bases and J dropped 0; count of bases not matched to a gene: 3. This CDR3 is 14 amino acids long. Germline V gene lookup returns CDR1 SGHTA and CDR2 FQGNSA. The CDR3 protein is CASSTDRGSYEQYF. CDR3 DNA: TGTGCCAGCAGCACAGACAGGGGCTCCTACGAGCAGTACTTC.

The chain uses TRBV2 and TRBJ2-7, with a weak D call TRBD2 (5 bases). V was shortened by 8 bases and J by 7 bases, with 12 bases between the two germline ends. The CDR3 is 11 amino acids. The germline CDR1 and CDR2 sequences are SNHLY and FYNNEI. In nucleotides, the CDR3 is TGTGCCAGCGGGAAGAGGGTAGAGCAGTACTTC. It is translated as CASGKRVEQYF.

The V call is TRBV4-1, the J call TRBJ2-7; the match to TRBD2 covers 7 bases. This CDR3 spans 16 amino acids. Germline V lookup: CDR1 MGHRA, CDR2 YSYEKL. V lost 1 base, J lost 3 bases, and 9 bases stayed unmatched. CDR3 DNA sequence: TGCGCCAGCAGCCAAGTAACCGGCGGGGGTGGCTACGAGCAGTACTTC. Its protein is CASSQVTGGGGYEQYF.

This chain uses TRBV7-2 with TRBJ2-7; D possibly corresponds to TRBD1 (5 bases). Trimming took 7 bases from V and 0 from J, leaving 19 bases between them. Germline CDR1 is SGHTA and CDR2 is FQGNSA. The CDR3 extends over 16 amino acids. CDR3 residues: CASNSLLGRVSYEQYF. CDR3 DNA: TGTGCCAGCAACTCCCTACTGGGCAGGGTCTCCTACGAGCAGTACTTC.

There are a few counts of this clonotype. The chain recombines TRBV20-1 with TRBJ2-3; 7 positions agree with TRBD2. This CDR3 comprises 17 residues. Trimming took 3 bases from V and 4 from J; bases not matched to a gene: 16. Germline CDR1 is DFQATT and CDR2 is SNEGSKA (reference sequence). The CDR3 nucleotides read TGCAGTGCTAGGGGGCCCTGGGGCGGGGGTTCTGCAGATACGCAGTATTTT. This translates into CSARGPWGGGSADTQYF.

This clonotype came up many times. The chain links TRBV20-1 to TRBJ2-3, with 9 bases aligning to TRBD2. V lost 2 bases and J lost 3; bases outside the gene matches: 12. The CDR3 is 17 amino acids. Germline V CDR1 and CDR2: DFQATT, SNEGSKA (reference sequence). DNA of the CDR3: TGCAGTGCTAGAACCCCTCCGGGCAGCGGGGGGACAGATACGCAGTATTTT. Protein: CSARTPPGSGGTDTQYF.

This clonotype was seen repeatedly, ten times or more. This sequence joins TRBV3-1 and TRBJ1-4; tentatively, D is TRBD1 (6 bases). V lost 4 bases and J lost 4, with 13 bases in between. The length of the CDR3 is 15 residues. The germline gives CDR1 LGHDT, CDR2 YNNKEL (reference sequence). The CDR3 here is CASSLRDNLNEKLFF. CDR3 in DNA: TGTGCCAGCAGCCTTCGGGACAATCTTAATGAAAAACTGTTTTTT.

The chain carries TRBV3-1 and TRBJ2-3, with no clear D. Trimming left V 0 bases short and J 3 bases short, with 7 bases between. The CDR3 is 14 amino acids. Per the germline V gene, CDR1 is LGHDT and CDR2 is YNNKEL (reference sequence). The CDR3 nucleotides read TGTGCCAGCAGCCAAGATAGCTGGACAGATACGCAGTATTTT. Its protein is CASSQDSWTDTQYF.

The V and J genes are TRBV5-1 and TRBJ2-1; 12 bases line up with TRBD2. The CDR3 sequence is 16 residues long. J gave up 6 bases and V 5 bases, and 9 bases lay outside the gene matches. CDR1 is SGHRS, CDR2 YFSETQ, per germline. The chain's CDR3 is CASSSRLAGVSNEQFF. The CDR3 DNA is TGCGCCAGCAGTTCCCGACTAGCGGGAGTTTCCAATGAGCAGTTCTTC.

To note about this clonotype: This may come from a read error, since a much larger clone is one base off. The V call is TRBV5-1, the J call TRBJ2-7, with D uncertain. The CDR3 length is 13 residues. The V gene's germline CDR1 is SGHRS and CDR2 YFSETQ. In DNA form, the CDR3 reads TGCGCCAGGAGCTTGGCCCTGTGGGCTGAGCAGTACTTC. Translation: CARSLALWAEQYF.

This clonotype was recorded many times. J is TRBJ1-1 and V is TRBV7-2; D is uncertain. Trimming stripped 2 bases from V and 0 bases from J, with 7 bases between. The CDR3 runs 14 residues. In germline, CDR1 is SGHTA, CDR2 FQGNSA. The CDR3 here is CASSLNSLNTEAFF. Here the CDR3 DNA reads TGTGCCAGCAGCTTAAACAGTTTGAACACTGAAGCTTTCTTT.

This clonotype was picked up a small number of times. The chain employs TRBV6-1 and TRBJ2-1; D is unclear. The germline CDR1 and CDR2 sequences are MNHNS and SASEGT. The CDR3 loop spans 15 amino acids. The germline V and J ends were trimmed by 2 bases and 6 bases, with 14 bases remaining between them. As DNA, the CDR3 is TGTGCCAGCAGTGAATTACAGCTTACGGGCAATGAGCAGTTCTTC. This codes for CASSELQLTGNEQFF.

This clonotype has only a few counts. The CDR3 here is CSVLSQGSLSNEQFF. CDR3 coding DNA: TGCAGCGTCCTTAGTCAAGGTAGCCTTTCGAATGAGCAGTTCTTC. The chain uses TRBV29-1 and TRBJ2-1; D is uncertain. CDR3 length equals 15 residues. Germline V CDR1 and CDR2: SQVTM, ANQGSEA. V lost 6 bases, J lost 7 bases, and 22 bases lay in between.

This chain joins TRBV10-3 and TRBJ1-3; no firm D call. V lost 2 bases, J lost 1 base, and 9 bases lay in between. Looked up from germline, CDR1 is ENHRY and CDR2 is SYGVKD. The CDR3 has 15 amino acids. DNA of the CDR3: TGTGCCATCAGTGAGAAGGGTTCTTCTGGAAACACCATATATTTT. Translating gives CAISEKGSSGNTIYF.

This clonotype was observed many times. The rearrangement links TRBV5-1 to TRBJ1-5; the match to TRBD1 covers 8 bases. Germline loops: CDR1 SGHRS, CDR2 YFSETQ. Unmatched junction bases numbered 9, after V lost 5 bases and J lost 5 bases. The CDR3 has 15 amino acids. The CDR3 DNA follows: TGCGCCAGCAGACCAGGACAGGGTGGTGATCAGCCCCAGCATTTT. This gives the protein CASRPGQGGDQPQHF.

This clonotype was detected a few times. The chain links TRBV9 to TRBJ2-1; possibly TRBD1 for D (6 bases). Trimming stripped 4 bases from V and 3 bases from J, with 14 bases between. This CDR3 has 15 residues. Germline values: CDR1 SGDLS, CDR2 YYNGEE. The CDR3 spells CASSPTGSHYNEQFF. CDR3 DNA: TGTGCCAGCAGCCCCACAGGGAGCCACTACAATGAGCAGTTCTTC.